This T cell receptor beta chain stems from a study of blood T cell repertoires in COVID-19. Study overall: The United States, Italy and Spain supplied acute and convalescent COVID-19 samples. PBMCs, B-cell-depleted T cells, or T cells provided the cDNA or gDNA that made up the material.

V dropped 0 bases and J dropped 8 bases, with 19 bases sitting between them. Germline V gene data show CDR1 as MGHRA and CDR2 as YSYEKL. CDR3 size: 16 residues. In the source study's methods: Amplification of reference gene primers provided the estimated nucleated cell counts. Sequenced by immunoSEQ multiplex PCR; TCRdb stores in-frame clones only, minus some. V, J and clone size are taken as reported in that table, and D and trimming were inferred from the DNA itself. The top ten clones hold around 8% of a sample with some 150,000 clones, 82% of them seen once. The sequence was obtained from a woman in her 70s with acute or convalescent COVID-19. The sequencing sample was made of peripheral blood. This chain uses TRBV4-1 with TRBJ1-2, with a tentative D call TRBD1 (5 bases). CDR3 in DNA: TGCGCCAGCAGCCAAGAAATACGGGCAGGGTCGGGCGGCTACACCTTC. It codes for CASSQEIRAGSGGYTF.